This TCR beta chain was sequenced for a study of blood T cell repertoires in COVID-19. The study assigned cohorts using participant-reported clinical history. Sequenced by immunoSEQ multiplex PCR; TCRdb stores in-frame clones only, minus some. The sample consists of about 410,000 clones, around nine tenths of them appearing once. The TCR originated in a woman aged 25-40 years who had recovered from COVID-19. The specimen sequenced was PBMCs or T cells enriched from blood (not recorded which).

CDR3: CASSPHITGPDTQYF. The CDR3 region has the DNA TGTGCCAGCAGTCCCCACATAACAGGACCAGATACGCAGTATTTT. This sequence joins TRBV6-5 and TRBJ2-3; D perhaps matches TRBD1 (5 bases). Germline loops: CDR1 MNHEY, CDR2 SVGAGI. Trimming cost V 5 bases and J 4 bases, with 16 bases left between them. This CDR3 has 15 residues.